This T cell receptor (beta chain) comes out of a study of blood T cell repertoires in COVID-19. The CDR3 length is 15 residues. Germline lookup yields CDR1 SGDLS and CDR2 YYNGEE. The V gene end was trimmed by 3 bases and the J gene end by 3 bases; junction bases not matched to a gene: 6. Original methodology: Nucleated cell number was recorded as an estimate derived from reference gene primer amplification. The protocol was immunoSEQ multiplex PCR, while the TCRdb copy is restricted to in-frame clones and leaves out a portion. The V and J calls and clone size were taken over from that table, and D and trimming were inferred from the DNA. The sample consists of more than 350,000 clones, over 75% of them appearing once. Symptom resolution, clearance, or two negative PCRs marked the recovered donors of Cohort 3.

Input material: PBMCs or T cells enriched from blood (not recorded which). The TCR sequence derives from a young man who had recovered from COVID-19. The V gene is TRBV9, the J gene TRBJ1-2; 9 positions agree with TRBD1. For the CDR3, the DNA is TGTGCCAGCAGCGGCACAGGGGGCACGGACTATGGCTACACCTTC. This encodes CASSGTGGTDYGYTF.